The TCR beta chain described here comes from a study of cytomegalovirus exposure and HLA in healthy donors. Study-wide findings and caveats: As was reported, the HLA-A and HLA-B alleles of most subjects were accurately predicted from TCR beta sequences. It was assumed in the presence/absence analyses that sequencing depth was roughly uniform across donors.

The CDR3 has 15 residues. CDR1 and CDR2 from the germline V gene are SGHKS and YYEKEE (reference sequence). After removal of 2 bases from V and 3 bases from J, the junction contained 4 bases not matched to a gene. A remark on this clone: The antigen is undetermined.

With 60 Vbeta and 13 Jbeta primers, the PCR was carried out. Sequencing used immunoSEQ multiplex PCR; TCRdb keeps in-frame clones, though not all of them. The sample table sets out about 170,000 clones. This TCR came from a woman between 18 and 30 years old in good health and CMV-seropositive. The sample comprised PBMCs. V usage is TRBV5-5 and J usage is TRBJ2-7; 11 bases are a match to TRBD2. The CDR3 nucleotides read TGTGCCAGCAGCTTTAGACTAGCGGGGCTCTACGAGCAGTACTTC. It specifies CASSFRLAGLYEQYF.